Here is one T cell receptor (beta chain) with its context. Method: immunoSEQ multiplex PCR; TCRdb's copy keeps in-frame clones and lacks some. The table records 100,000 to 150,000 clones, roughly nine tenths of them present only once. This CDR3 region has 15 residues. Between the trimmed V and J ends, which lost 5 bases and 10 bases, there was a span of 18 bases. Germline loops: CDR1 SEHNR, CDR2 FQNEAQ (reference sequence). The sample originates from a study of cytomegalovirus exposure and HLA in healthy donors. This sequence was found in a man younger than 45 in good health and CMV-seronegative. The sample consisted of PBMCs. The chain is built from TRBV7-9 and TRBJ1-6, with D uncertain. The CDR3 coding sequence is TGTGCCAGCAGCCCCTTGGGGAGGGCAGAATCACCCCTCCACTTT. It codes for CASSPLGRAESPLHF. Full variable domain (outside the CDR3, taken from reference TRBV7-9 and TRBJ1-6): DTGVSQNPRHKITKRGQNVTFRCDPISEHNRLYWYRQTLGQGPEFLTYFQNEAQLEKSRLLSDRFSAERPKGSFSTLEIQRTEQGDSAMYLCASSPLGRAESPLHFGNGTRLTVT.